The 17 T cell receptor beta chains below were found in one sample sequenced in a study of T cells in Graves' hyperthyroidism and ophthalmopathy (dated 2019 in TCRdb). To prepare the library, multiplex PCR was applied. Instrument on record: Illumina HiSeq 2000. The TCR beta CDR3 regions were amplified from the RNA transcripts. The TCR CDR3 was subjected to a first round of RT-PCR using the HTBI primer set and the Qiagen OneStep RT-PCR kit. TCRdb reworked the public reads: Q25 trimming with fastp, MiXCR clone assembly, productive beta chains retained. When rows share a CDR3 protein, they turn into one entry using the most common DNA and genes. The sample profile shows about 320,000 distinct CDR3 sequences; over 15% of them were found once. Around 33% of the sample belongs to the ten largest clones. The sample taken for sequencing was blood. These receptors all come from a man aged 25 to 40 with Graves' hyperthyroidism.

The chain combines TRBV19 with TRBJ2-7; 9 bases match TRBD1. This CDR3 spans 13 amino acids. J gave up 6 bases and V 5 bases, and 5 bases lay outside the gene matches. Germline V gene data show CDR1 as LNHDA and CDR2 as SQIVND (reference sequence). This chain's CDR3 is CASSWDRAREQYF. The CDR3, as DNA: TGTGCCAGTAGTTGGGACAGGGCCCGCGAGCAGTACTTC.

This clonotype came up a few times. The chain is built from TRBV5-1 and TRBJ2-2; D may be TRBD2 (6 bases). Per germline, CDR1 SGHRS and CDR2 YFSETQ. The CDR3 has 18 residues. Trimming took 2 bases from V and 6 from J, leaving 23 bases between them. Here the CDR3 DNA reads TGCGCCAGCAGCTTCCCGGGGGAGGCCTTCCAGACGGCCGGGGAGCTGTTTTTT. Protein: CASSFPGEAFQTAGELFF.

This clonotype has a count of ten or more. J is TRBJ2-3 and V is TRBV28, with a tentative D call TRBD2 (7 bases). The germline V gene has CDR1 MDHEN and CDR2 SYDVKM. This CDR3 is 17 amino acids long. V lost 6 bases and J lost 0, with 19 bases in between. Here the CDR3 reads CASSKRGGPPSTDTQYF. The CDR3 DNA follows: TGTGCCAGCAGCAAGAGGGGGGGCCCCCCTAGCACAGATACGCAGTATTTT.

The table lists this clonotype with many counts. This chain connects TRBV27 to TRBJ1-1; a possible D gene is TRBD1 (5 bases). From germline, CDR1 is MNHEY and CDR2 SMNVEV (reference sequence). The CDR3 has 14 amino acids. Trimming removed 5 bases from V and 0 bases from J, with 10 bases in between. This chain's CDR3 is CASSTDKMNTEAFF. DNA of the CDR3: TGTGCCAGCAGTACGGACAAGATGAACACTGAAGCTTTCTTT.

Concerning this clonotype: A clone one base away is much larger, so this may be a read error. J is TRBJ2-7 and V is TRBV2; the match to TRBD1 covers 8 bases. After removal of 6 bases from V and 6 bases from J, the junction contained 13 bases not matched to a gene. CDR1 SNHLY and CDR2 FYNNEI come from the germline V gene. The CDR3 extends over 15 amino acids. This chain's CDR3 is CASSSSGQGTAEQYF. CDR3 sequence (DNA): TGTGCCAGCAGCAGCAGCGGACAGGGAACTGCCGAGCAGTACTTC. Complete variable domain (other parts from reference TRBV2 and TRBJ2-7): EPEVTQTPSHQVTQMGQEVILRCVPISNHLYFYWYRQILGQKVEFLVSFYNNEISEKSEIFDDQFSVERPDGSNFTLKIRSTKLEDSAMYFCASSSSGQGTAEQYFGPGTRLTVT.

The chain employs TRBV20-1 and TRBJ1-3, with 7 bases that match TRBD1. Germline V CDR1 and CDR2: DFQATT, SNEGSKA (reference sequence). This CDR3 has 13 residues. Germline trimming cut 4 bases from V and 5 bases from J; bases unmatched to any gene: 5. The CDR3 DNA reads TGCAGTGCTACCGGGGACAGCCGAAACACCATATATTTT. Amino acid sequence: CSATGDSRNTIYF.

This clonotype was detected ten times or more. The V and J genes are TRBV28 and TRBJ2-1; the match to TRBD1 covers 7 bases. This CDR3 contains 14 residues. J lost 8 bases, V lost 5 bases, and 9 bases had no gene match. Germline CDR1 MDHEN, CDR2 SYDVKM. The CDR3 region has the DNA TGTGCCAGCAGTAAGGACAGGTTTGTCGATGAGCAGTTCTTC. Encoded protein: CASSKDRFVDEQFF.

Many counts were recorded for this clonotype. V usage is TRBV15 and J usage is TRBJ2-1; the D gene is possibly TRBD2 (6 bases). V was clipped by 3 bases and J by 0 bases, with 9 bases between them. CDR1 LNHNV and CDR2 YYDKDF come from the germline V gene (reference sequence). There are 15 residues in the CDR3. The CDR3 DNA reads as TGTGCCACCAGCAGCGGGGGAAGCTCCTACAATGAGCAGTTCTTC. Translated: CATSSGGSSYNEQFF.

In regard to this clonotype: A much larger clone is a single base away; this may be a read error. This chain uses TRBV20-1 with TRBJ2-1; D possibly corresponds to TRBD1 (5 bases). The CDR3 consists of 14 residues. Germline assignment: CDR1 DFQATT and CDR2 SNEGSKA (reference sequence). Between the trimmed V and J ends, which lost 0 bases and 10 bases, there was a span of 16 bases. The CDR3 protein is CSARDSDIPYEQFF. CDR3 in DNA: TGCAGTGCTAGAGATTCGGACATCCCCTACGAGCAGTTCTTC.

V gene TRBV9 combines with J gene TRBJ1-1; maybe TRBD1 (6 bases). Germline V CDR1 and CDR2: SGDLS, YYNGEE. V lost 0 bases, J lost 0 bases, and 9 bases lay in between. The CDR3 sequence is 15 residues long. The CDR3 nucleotides read TGTGCCAGCAGCGTAGAGGACAGCTTGAACACTGAAGCTTTCTTT. This translates into CASSVEDSLNTEAFF. The variable domain in full, completed from reference TRBV9 and TRBJ1-1, reads DSGVTQTPKHLITATGQRVTLRCSPRSGDLSVYWYQQSLDQGLQFLIQYYNGEERAKGNILERFSAQQFPDLHSELNLSSLELGDSALYFCASSVEDSLNTEAFFGQGTRLTVV.

In its sample, this clonotype was seen many times. The chain carries TRBV11-2 and TRBJ1-6; D possibly corresponds to TRBD1 (6 bases). The germline gives CDR1 SGHAT, CDR2 FQNNGV. The germline V and J ends were trimmed by 1 base and 11 bases, with 9 bases remaining between them. The CDR3 totals 13 residues. CDR3 amino acids: CASSLVGGPPLHF. The CDR3 DNA is TGTGCCAGCAGCTTAGTAGGGGGGCCACCCCTCCACTTT.

The DNA for the CDR3 is TGCGCCAGCAGCTTTGGGCAAGTACAAGAGACCCAGTACTTC. It yields the protein CASSFGQVQETQYF. The chain employs TRBV5-1 and TRBJ2-5; D remains unclear. The V end lost 2 bases, the J end lost 2 bases, and 10 bases lay between the germline ends. The CDR3 spans 14 residues. Germline assignment: CDR1 SGHRS and CDR2 YFSETQ.

The chain has TRBV6-5 and TRBJ2-7, with D tentatively TRBD2 (6 bases). This CDR3 has 14 residues. Deletions cut 0 bases from V and 3 bases from J, with 9 bases between. Germline lookup yields CDR1 MNHEY and CDR2 SVGAGI. The CDR3 loop is CASSYSLAHYEQYF. In nucleotides, the CDR3 is TGTGCCAGCAGTTACTCGCTAGCGCACTACGAGCAGTACTTC.

The sample holds many counts of this clonotype. This chain uses TRBV5-1 with TRBJ1-3, with a possible D match to TRBD1 (5 bases). Germline CDR1 and CDR2: SGHRS and YFSETQ. The germline V and J ends were trimmed by 3 bases and 4 bases, with 11 bases remaining between them. The CDR3 spans 14 residues. The CDR3 region has the DNA TGCGCCAGCAGCTCCGGGACTTACGGAAACACCATATATTTT. Protein: CASSSGTYGNTIYF.

This clonotype came up many times. The chain recombines TRBV3-1 with TRBJ2-5; no reliable D call. Germline V gene data show CDR1 as LGHDT and CDR2 as YNNKEL (reference sequence). This CDR3 comprises 15 residues. The V and J ends lost 0 bases and 9 bases respectively, with 17 bases between them. CDR3 sequence reads: CASSQDVSTRGAQYF. The CDR3 bases are TGTGCCAGCAGCCAAGATGTATCTACCCGAGGAGCCCAGTACTTC.

A few counts support this clonotype. This sequence joins TRBV7-3 and TRBJ2-3; TRBD2 might be the D (6 bases). V gave up 2 bases and J gave up 2 bases, with 11 bases separating them. Looked up from germline, CDR1 is SGHTA and CDR2 is FQGTGA. This CDR3 has 15 amino acids. As DNA, the CDR3 is TGTGCCAGCAGCTTACGCGGGGCCATCACAGATACGCAGTATTTT. Its translation: CASSLRGAITDTQYF.

This clonotype was seen a few times. Just one base apart from a much larger clone, this may be a read error. The chain links TRBV3-1 to TRBJ1-1; D is perhaps TRBD1 (6 bases). CDR1 LGHDT and CDR2 YNNKEL come from the germline V gene (reference sequence). The CDR3 runs to 14 residues. The chain's CDR3 is CANSQTGLGTEAFF. CDR3 sequence (DNA): TGTGCCAACAGCCAAACAGGGCTGGGCACTGAAGCTTTCTTT.